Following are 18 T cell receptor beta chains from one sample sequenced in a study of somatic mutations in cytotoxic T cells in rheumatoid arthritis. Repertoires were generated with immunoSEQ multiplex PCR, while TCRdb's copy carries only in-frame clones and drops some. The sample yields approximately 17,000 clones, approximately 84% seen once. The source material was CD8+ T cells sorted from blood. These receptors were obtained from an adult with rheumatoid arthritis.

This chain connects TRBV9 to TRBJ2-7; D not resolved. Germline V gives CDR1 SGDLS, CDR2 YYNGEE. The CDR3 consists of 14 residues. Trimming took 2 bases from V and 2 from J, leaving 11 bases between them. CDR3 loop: CASSVSGRPYEQYF. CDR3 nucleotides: TGTGCCAGCAGCGTTTCGGGTAGGCCCTACGAGCAGTACTTC.

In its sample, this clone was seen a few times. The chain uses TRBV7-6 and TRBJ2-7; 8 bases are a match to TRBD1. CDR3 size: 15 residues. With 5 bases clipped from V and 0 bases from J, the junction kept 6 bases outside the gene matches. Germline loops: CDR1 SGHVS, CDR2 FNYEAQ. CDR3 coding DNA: TGTGCCAGCAGCCTGAACAGGGGGAGCTCCTACGAGCAGTACTTC. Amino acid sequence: CASSLNRGSSYEQYF.

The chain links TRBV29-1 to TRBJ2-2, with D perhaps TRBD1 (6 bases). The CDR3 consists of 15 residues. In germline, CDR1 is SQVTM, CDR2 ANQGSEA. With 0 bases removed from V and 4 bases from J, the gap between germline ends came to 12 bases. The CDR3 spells CSVEDDNRVTGELFF. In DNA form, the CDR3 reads TGCAGCGTTGAAGACGATAACAGGGTCACCGGGGAGCTGTTTTTT.

The CDR3 DNA follows: TGTGCCATCAGTGTGGCGGAAGAGCAGTACTTC. Translating gives CAISVAEEQYF. This sequence joins TRBV10-3 and TRBJ2-7; no reliable D call. This CDR3 comprises 11 residues. V was clipped by 4 bases and J by 7 bases, with 8 bases between them. Germline loops: CDR1 ENHRY, CDR2 SYGVKD.

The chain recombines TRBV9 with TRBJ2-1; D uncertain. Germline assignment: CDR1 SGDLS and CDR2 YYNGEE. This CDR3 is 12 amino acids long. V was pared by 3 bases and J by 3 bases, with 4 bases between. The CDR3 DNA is TGTGCCAGCAGCGCGGACTACAATGAGCAGTTCTTC. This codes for CASSADYNEQFF.

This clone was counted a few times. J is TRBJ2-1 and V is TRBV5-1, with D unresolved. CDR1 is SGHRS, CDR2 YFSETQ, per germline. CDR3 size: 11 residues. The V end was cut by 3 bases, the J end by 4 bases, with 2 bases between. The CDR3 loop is CASSSYNEQFF. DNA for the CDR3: TGCGCCAGCAGCTCTTACAATGAGCAGTTCTTC.

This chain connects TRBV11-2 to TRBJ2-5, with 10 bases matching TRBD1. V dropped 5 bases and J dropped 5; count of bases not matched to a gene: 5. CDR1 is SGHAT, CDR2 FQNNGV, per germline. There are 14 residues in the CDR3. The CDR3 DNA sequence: TGTGCCAGCAGCCTGACAGGGGGCTACGAGACCCAGTACTTC. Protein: CASSLTGGYETQYF.

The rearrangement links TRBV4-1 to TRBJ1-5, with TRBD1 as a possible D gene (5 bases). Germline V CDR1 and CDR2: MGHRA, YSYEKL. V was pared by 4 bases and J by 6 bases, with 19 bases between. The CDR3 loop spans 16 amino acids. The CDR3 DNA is TGCGCCAGCAGCCCTCTTGGGCAAGGGGTGGGTCAGCCCCAGCATTTT. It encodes CASSPLGQGVGQPQHF.

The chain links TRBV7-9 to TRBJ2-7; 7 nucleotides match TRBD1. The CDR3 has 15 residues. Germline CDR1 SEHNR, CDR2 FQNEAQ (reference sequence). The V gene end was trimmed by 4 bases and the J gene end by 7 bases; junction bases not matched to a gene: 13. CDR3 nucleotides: TGTGCCAGCAGCTCCACCGTCGATTCGACAGGGGAGCAGTACTTC. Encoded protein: CASSSTVDSTGEQYF.

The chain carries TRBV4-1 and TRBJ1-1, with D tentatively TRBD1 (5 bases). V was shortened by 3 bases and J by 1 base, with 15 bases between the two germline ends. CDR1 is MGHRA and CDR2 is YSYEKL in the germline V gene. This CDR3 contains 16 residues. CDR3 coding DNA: TGCGCCAGCAGCCAGGGCCCCGGGGCCCCGAACACTGAAGCTTTCTTT. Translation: CASSQGPGAPNTEAFF.

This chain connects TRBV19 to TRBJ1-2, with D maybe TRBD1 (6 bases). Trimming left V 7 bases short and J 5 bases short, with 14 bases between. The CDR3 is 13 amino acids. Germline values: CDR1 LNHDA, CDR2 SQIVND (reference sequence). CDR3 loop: CASTPTGQYGYTF. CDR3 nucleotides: TGTGCCAGTACCCCCACAGGGCAATATGGCTACACCTTC.

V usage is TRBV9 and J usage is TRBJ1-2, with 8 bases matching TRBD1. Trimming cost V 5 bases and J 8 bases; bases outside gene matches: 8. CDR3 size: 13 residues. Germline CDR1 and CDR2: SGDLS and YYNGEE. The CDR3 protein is CASRRQGAGGYTF. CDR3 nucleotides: TGTGCCAGCAGGAGGCAGGGGGCGGGAGGCTACACCTTC.

Written as DNA, the CDR3 is TGTGCCAGCAATAACCCGAGGCAGAATTCACCCCTCCACTTT. It yields the protein CASNNPRQNSPLHF. This chain links TRBV7-2 with TRBJ1-6, with D unresolved. Germline CDR1 and CDR2: SGHTA and FQGNSA. The germline V and J ends were trimmed by 7 bases and 7 bases, with 14 bases remaining between them. The CDR3 spans 14 residues.

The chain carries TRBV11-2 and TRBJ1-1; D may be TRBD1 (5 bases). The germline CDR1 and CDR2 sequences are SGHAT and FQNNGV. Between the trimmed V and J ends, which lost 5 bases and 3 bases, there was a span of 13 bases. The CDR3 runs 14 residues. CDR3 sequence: CASSGRVYDTEAFF. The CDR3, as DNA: TGTGCCAGCAGCGGCAGGGTTTATGACACTGAAGCTTTCTTT.

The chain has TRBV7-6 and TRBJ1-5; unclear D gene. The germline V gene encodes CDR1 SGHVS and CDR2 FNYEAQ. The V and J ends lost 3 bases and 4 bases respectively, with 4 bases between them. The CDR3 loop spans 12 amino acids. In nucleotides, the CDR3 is TGTGCCAGCAGCTTTTTAAATCAGCCCCAGCATTTT. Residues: CASSFLNQPQHF.

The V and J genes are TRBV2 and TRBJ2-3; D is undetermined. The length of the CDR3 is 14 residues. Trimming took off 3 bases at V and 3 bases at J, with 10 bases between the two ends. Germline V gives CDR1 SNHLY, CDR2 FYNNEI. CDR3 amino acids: CASSENGRTDTQYF. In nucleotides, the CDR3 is TGTGCCAGCAGTGAGAATGGCAGGACAGATACGCAGTATTTT.

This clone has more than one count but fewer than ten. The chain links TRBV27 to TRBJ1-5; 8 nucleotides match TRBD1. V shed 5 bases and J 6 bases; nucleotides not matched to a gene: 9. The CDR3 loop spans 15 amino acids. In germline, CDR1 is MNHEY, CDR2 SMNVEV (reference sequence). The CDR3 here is CASSLTTGEGQPQHF. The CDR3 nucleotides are TGTGCCAGCAGTCTTACGACAGGGGAGGGTCAGCCCCAGCATTTT.

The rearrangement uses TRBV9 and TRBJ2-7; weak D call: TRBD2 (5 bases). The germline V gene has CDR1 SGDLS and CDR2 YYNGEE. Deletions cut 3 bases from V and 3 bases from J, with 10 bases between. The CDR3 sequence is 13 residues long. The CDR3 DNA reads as TGTGCCAGCAGCGAGGGAGTTCGCTACGAGCAGTACTTC. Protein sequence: CASSEGVRYEQYF. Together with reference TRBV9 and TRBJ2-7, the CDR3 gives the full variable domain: DSGVTQTPKHLITATGQRVTLRCSPRSGDLSVYWYQQSLDQGLQFLIQYYNGEERAKGNILERFSAQQFPDLHSELNLSSLELGDSALYFCASSEGVRYEQYFGPGTRLTVT.